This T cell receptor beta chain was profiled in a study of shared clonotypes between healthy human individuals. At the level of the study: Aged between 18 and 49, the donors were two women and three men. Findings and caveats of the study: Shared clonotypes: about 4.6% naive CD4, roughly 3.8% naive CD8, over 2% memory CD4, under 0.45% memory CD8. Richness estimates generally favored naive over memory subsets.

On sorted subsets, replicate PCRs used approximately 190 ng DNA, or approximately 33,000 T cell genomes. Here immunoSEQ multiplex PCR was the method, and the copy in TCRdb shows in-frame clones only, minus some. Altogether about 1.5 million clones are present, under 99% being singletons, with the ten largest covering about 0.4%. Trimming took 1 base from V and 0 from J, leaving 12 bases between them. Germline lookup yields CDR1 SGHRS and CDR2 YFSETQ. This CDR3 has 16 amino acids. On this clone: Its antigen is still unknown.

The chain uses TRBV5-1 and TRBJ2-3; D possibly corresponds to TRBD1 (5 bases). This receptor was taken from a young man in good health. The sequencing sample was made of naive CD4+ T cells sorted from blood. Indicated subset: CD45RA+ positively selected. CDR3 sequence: CASSLPRAQSTDTQYF. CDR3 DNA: TGCGCCAGCAGCTTGCCCAGGGCACAAAGCACAGATACGCAGTATTTT.